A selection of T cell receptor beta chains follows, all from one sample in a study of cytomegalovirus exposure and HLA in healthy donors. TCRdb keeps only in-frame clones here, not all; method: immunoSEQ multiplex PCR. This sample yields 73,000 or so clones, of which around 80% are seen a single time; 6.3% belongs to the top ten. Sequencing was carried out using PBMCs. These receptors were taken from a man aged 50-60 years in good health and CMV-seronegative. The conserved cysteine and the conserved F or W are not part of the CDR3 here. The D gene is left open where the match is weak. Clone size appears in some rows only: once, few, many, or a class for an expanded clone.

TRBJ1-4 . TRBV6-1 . ASYTGGPGEKLF
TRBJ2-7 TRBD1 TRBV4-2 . ASSQTGTGGHYSYEQY
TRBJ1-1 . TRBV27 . ASSLWATGGKAF
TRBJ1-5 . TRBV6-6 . ASQRVNQPQH
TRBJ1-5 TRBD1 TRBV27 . ASSPRTGTLQPQH
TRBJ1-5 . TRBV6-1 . ASTDTSNQPQH
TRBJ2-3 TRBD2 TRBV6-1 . ASSEVGLGPTDTQY
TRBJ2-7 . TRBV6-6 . ASSYGLSYEQY
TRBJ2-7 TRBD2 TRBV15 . ATSRDHSIAGVEQY
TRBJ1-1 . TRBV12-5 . ASGLRSEAF
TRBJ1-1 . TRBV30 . AWSVWGRGTEAF
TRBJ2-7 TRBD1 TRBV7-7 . ASSPNPTGNEQY
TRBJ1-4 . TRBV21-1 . ASSHLDREQEKLF
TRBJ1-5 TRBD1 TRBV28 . ASRNDRDQPQH
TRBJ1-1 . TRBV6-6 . ASSYRGGNTEAF
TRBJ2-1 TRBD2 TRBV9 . ASSVDSGRNEQF
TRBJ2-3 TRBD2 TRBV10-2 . ASRKYPSGVADTQY
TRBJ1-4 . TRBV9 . ASSPRTTVEKLF
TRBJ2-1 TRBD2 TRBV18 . ASSPPGRAHNEQF
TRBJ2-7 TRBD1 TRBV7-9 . ASSGTGQYEQY
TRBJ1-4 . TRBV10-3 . AISETWGGGGEKLF
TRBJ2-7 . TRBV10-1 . ASSEGPAQYEQY
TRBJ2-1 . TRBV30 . AWSVSGYNEQF
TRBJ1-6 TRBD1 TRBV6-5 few ASSYSRQGDSPLH
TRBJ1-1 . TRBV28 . ASSWGDTEAF
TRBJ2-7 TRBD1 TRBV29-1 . SVSGQGPYEQY
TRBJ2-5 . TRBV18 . ASSPQQETQY
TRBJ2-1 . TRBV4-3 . ASSPRRGSTGTNEQF
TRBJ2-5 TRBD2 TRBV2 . ASSERITSGRD
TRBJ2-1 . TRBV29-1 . SVEEVRSNEQF
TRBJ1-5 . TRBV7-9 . ASSLALAGLSNQPQH